This entry features one T cell receptor beta chain sequence. Trimming removed 4 bases at V and 2 bases at J, with 9 bases between. CDR1 MDHEN and CDR2 SYDVKM come from the germline V gene. The CDR3 consists of 15 residues. The data stem from a study of blood T cell repertoires in COVID-19. Sequencing used immunoSEQ multiplex PCR; TCRdb keeps in-frame clones, though not all of them. The sample shows a few hundred thousand clones, 70% to 90% of them seen only once. The source of this sequence is a man between 60 and 70 years old who had recovered from COVID-19. The sequenced sample was peripheral blood. V and J are TRBV28 and TRBJ1-6, with D hard to call. The CDR3 protein is CASSWSGAYNSPLHF. CDR3 DNA sequence: TGTGCCAGCAGTTGGTCGGGAGCCTATAATTCACCCCTCCACTTT. Supplemented by reference TRBV28 and TRBJ1-6, the full variable domain reads DVKVTQSSRYLVKRTGEKVFLECVQDMDHENMFWYRQDPGLGLRLIYFSYDVKMKEKGDIPEGYSVSREKKERFSLILESASTNQTSMYLCASSWSGAYNSPLHFGNGTRLTVT.